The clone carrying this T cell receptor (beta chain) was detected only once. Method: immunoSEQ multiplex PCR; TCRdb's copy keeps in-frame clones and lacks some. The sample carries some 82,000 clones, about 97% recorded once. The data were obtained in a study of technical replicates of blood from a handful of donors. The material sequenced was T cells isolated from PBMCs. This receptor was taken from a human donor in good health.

CDR3: CASSFGTGGNQPQHF. Here the CDR3 DNA reads TGTGCCAGCAGCTTTGGTACAGGAGGCAATCAGCCCCAGCATTTT. The J gene is TRBJ1-5, the V gene TRBV5-4; TRBD1 is a possible D gene (5 bases). The CDR3 is 15 residues long. CDR1 and CDR2 (germline): SGHNT, YYREEE (reference sequence). V gave up 2 bases and J gave up 2 bases, with 11 bases separating them.